This T cell receptor (beta chain) was documented in a study of shared clonotypes between healthy human individuals. Study findings and constraints: There were few donors, and this limited the genetic and exposure-history diversity represented.

Method: immunoSEQ multiplex PCR; TCRdb's copy keeps in-frame clones and lacks some. Seen here are about 2.4 million clones, roughly 93% observed once, and the top ten hold about 0.38%. For this clone: The antigen is not known.

Germline V gene data show CDR1 as MDHEN and CDR2 as SYDVKM. V lost 5 bases and J lost 3; bases outside the gene matches: 4. The CDR3 has 14 amino acids. The chain has TRBV28 and TRBJ1-5; 7 bases map to TRBD1. This TCR derives from a man aged 18 to 29 in good health. Some clones in this sample may be carry-over from other donors' samples. Sequenced input: naive CD4+ T cells from PBMCs. Subset specified: CD45RA+ positively selected. The CDR3, as DNA: TGTGCCAGCAGTCTGGACAGGACCAATCAGCCCCAGCATTTT. It encodes CASSLDRTNQPQHF.